One and the same sample provided the 16 T cell receptor beta chains below, sequenced in a study of glioma-infiltrating T cells after dendritic cell vaccination. Using immunoSEQ multiplex PCR, the repertoire was profiled, and TCRdb retains in-frame clones only, with some absent. The data contain fewer than 85,000 clones, 85% to 90% of them singletons. The sample in question was blood, obtained before dendritic cell vaccination. Receptors originate from a human donor with glioblastoma.

The chain joins TRBV9 to TRBJ2-7, with TRBD1 matching over 8 bases. Losses at the gene ends were 4 bases for V and 0 bases for J; bases not matched to a gene: 6. The CDR3 length is 15 residues. CDR1 SGDLS and CDR2 YYNGEE come from the germline V gene. CDR3 amino acids: CASSIAGGGSYEQYF. CDR3 bases: TGTGCCAGCAGCATTGCAGGGGGCGGCTCCTACGAGCAGTACTTC.

This chain uses TRBV9 with TRBJ2-1, with D tentatively TRBD2 (6 bases). This CDR3 is 12 amino acids long. The V end was cut by 3 bases, the J end by 5 bases, with 6 bases between. CDR1 SGDLS and CDR2 YYNGEE come from the germline V gene. The CDR3 is CASSGTNNEQFF. The CDR3 bases are TGTGCCAGCAGCGGGACTAACAATGAGCAGTTCTTC.

This chain uses TRBV19 with TRBJ1-5; possibly TRBD1 for D (5 bases). Germline V gives CDR1 LNHDA, CDR2 SQIVND (reference sequence). V lost 5 bases and J 2 bases, leaving 13 bases between the germline ends. There are 15 residues in the CDR3. The CDR3 region is CASSAPGGGNQPQHF. The CDR3 DNA is TGTGCCAGTAGTGCCCCCGGGGGAGGCAATCAGCCCCAGCATTTT.

This sequence joins TRBV6-9 and TRBJ1-5; D call uncertain. The CDR3 length is 15 residues. CDR1 and CDR2 (germline): MNHGY, SVAAGI. The germline V and J ends were trimmed by 7 bases and 6 bases, with 19 bases remaining between them. The CDR3 protein is CASNLDLPGSQPQHF. In DNA form, the CDR3 reads TGTGCCAGCAACCTCGACCTCCCGGGGAGTCAGCCCCAGCATTTT.

V usage is TRBV6-1 and J usage is TRBJ1-6; the match to TRBD1 covers 9 bases. CDR1 and CDR2 from the germline V gene are MNHNS and SASEGT. The CDR3 totals 16 residues. Trimming took 2 bases from V and 9 from J; bases not matched to a gene: 8. The CDR3 sequence: CASSETMGQGGSPLHF. The CDR3 nucleotides read TGTGCCAGCAGTGAAACAATGGGACAGGGCGGTTCACCCCTCCACTTT.

The V gene is TRBV12-5, the J gene TRBJ2-2; D perhaps matches TRBD2 (7 bases). Germline CDR1 LGHNT, CDR2 FRNRAP. This CDR3 comprises 16 residues. Trimming removed 2 bases at V and 5 bases at J, with 15 bases between. The CDR3 spells CASGLFGGRRTGELFF. CDR3 coding DNA: TGTGCTAGTGGTTTGTTCGGGGGGCGAAGAACCGGGGAGCTGTTTTTT.

The chain links TRBV19 to TRBJ1-1; 8 nucleotides line up with TRBD1. The CDR3 is 13 residues long. V lost 8 bases, J lost 4 bases, and 6 bases stayed unmatched. The germline CDR1 and CDR2 sequences are LNHDA and SQIVND (reference sequence). The CDR3 DNA sequence: TGTGCCAGTTTCCTTACAGGGGGCACTGAAGCTTTCTTT. Protein: CASFLTGGTEAFF.

The CDR3 sequence: CASSQEAAGTQYF. CDR3 nucleotides: TGTGCCAGCAGCCAAGAGGCCGCAGGTACCCAGTACTTC. The rearrangement links TRBV14 to TRBJ2-5; D remains unclear. The CDR3 runs 13 residues. With 0 bases removed from V and 8 bases from J, the gap between germline ends came to 10 bases. Germline CDR1 and CDR2: SGHDN and FVKESK.

This chain connects TRBV5-4 to TRBJ1-2, with 9 bases fitting TRBD1. Germline V gives CDR1 SGHNT, CDR2 YYREEE (reference sequence). The trim removed 3 bases at V and 5 bases at J, leaving 5 bases unmatched. This CDR3 is 14 amino acids long. The DNA of the CDR3 is TGTGCCAGCAGCTACGGGGGACAGGGTTATGGCTACACCTTC. As protein: CASSYGGQGYGYTF.

In this sample, this clone turned up a few times. V is TRBV10-3 and J is TRBJ2-7, with D possibly being TRBD2 (6 bases). This CDR3 is built from 15 residues. V was clipped by 0 bases and J by 4 bases, with 13 bases between them. CDR1 and CDR2 from the germline V gene are ENHRY and SYGVKD. In nucleotides, the CDR3 is TGTGCCATCAGTGAGTCCGCCAACGGGGGTTACGAGCAGTACTTC. Protein: CAISESANGGYEQYF.

In this sample, this clone turned up once. The chain uses TRBV5-5 and TRBJ2-1; 13 positions agree with TRBD2. V shed 2 bases and J 4 bases; nucleotides not matched to a gene: 6. The CDR3 extends over 17 amino acids. Germline V gene lookup returns CDR1 SGHKS and CDR2 YYEKEE (reference sequence). In DNA, the CDR3 is TGTGCCAGCAGCTTAGGACTAGCGGGAGTCCAATACAATGAGCAGTTCTTC. It translates to CASSLGLAGVQYNEQFF. Full variable domain (outside the CDR3, taken from reference TRBV5-5 and TRBJ2-1): DAGVTQSPTHLIKTRGQQVTLRCSPISGHKSVSWYQQVLGQGPQFIFQYYEKEERGRGNFPDRFSARQFPNYSSELNVNALLLGDSALYLCASSLGLAGVQYNEQFFGPGTRLTVL.

The CDR3 coding sequence is TGTGCCAGCACGGGACTGCTGATTCCCTATGGCTACACCTTC. Its translation: CASTGLLIPYGYTF. The chain links TRBV10-3 to TRBJ1-2; D might be TRBD1 (5 bases). This CDR3 is built from 14 residues. Trimming cost V 10 bases and J 4 bases, with 19 bases left between them. Looked up from germline, CDR1 is ENHRY and CDR2 is SYGVKD.

This clone was detected only once. The gene calls are TRBV7-9 and TRBJ1-2; D remains ambiguous. V was trimmed by 4 bases and J by 5 bases, leaving 11 bases between them. The CDR3 runs 13 residues. CDR1 and CDR2 from the germline V gene are SEHNR and FQNEAQ (reference sequence). The DNA of the CDR3 is TGTGCCAGCAGCTCAGAGGATCTTTATGGCTACACCTTC. Translated, it gives CASSSEDLYGYTF.

The rearrangement uses TRBV7-9 and TRBJ2-3; no reliable D call. The CDR3 extends over 15 amino acids. V was trimmed by 2 bases and J by 3 bases, leaving 12 bases between them. The germline CDR1 and CDR2 sequences are SEHNR and FQNEAQ (reference sequence). CDR3 coding DNA: TGTGCCAGCAGCTTATCCTTCTCCCCGACAGATACGCAGTATTTT. Translating gives CASSLSFSPTDTQYF.

The chain recombines TRBV19 with TRBJ1-5; the match to TRBD1 covers 7 bases. V gave up 0 bases and J gave up 6 bases; unmatched junction bases: 2. Per the germline V gene, CDR1 is LNHDA and CDR2 is SQIVND (reference sequence). The CDR3 runs to 14 residues. In DNA, the CDR3 is TGTGCCAGTAGTATAGAAGGGGACAGTCAGCCCCAGCATTTT. It is translated as CASSIEGDSQPQHF.

The gene calls are TRBV5-4 and TRBJ1-1; TRBD1 is a possible D gene (5 bases). With 0 bases removed from V and 4 bases from J, the gap between germline ends came to 13 bases. CDR3 length equals 15 residues. Germline V gene data show CDR1 as SGHNT and CDR2 as YYREEE (reference sequence). CDR3 nucleotides: TGTGCCAGCAGCTTGGAAGGGGCGCGTAGCACTGAAGCTTTCTTT. Encoded protein: CASSLEGARSTEAFF.